The 22 T cell receptor beta chains below come from one sample, sequenced in a study of blood T cell repertoires in COVID-19. TCRdb keeps only in-frame clones here, not all; method: immunoSEQ multiplex PCR. The sample records around 80,000 clones, about nine tenths being singletons. What was sequenced was peripheral blood. These receptors came from a woman aged 80 or older with acute or convalescent COVID-19.

This clone was recorded once. The genes are TRBV5-1 and TRBJ2-7; D possibly corresponds to TRBD2 (6 bases). Germline CDR1 and CDR2: SGHRS and YFSETQ. The length of the CDR3 is 15 residues. Trimming stripped 1 base from V and 3 bases from J, with 14 bases between. The CDR3 DNA reads as TGCGCCAGCAGCTTGTTAGGAAACGGGGGCTACGAGCAGTACTTC. Translated, it gives CASSLLGNGGYEQYF.

The genes are TRBV4-2 and TRBJ1-5, with a tentative D call TRBD1 (5 bases). CDR3 length equals 14 residues. Germline V gives CDR1 LGHNA, CDR2 YNFKEQ. The V and J ends lost 0 bases and 8 bases respectively, with 11 bases between them. In nucleotides, the CDR3 is TGTGCCAGCAGCCAAGATCTCCCGGGGGAGCCCCAGCATTTT. Translating gives CASSQDLPGEPQHF.

The chain carries TRBV28 and TRBJ1-2; D perhaps matches TRBD1 (6 bases). Germline CDR1 reads MDHEN; CDR2 reads SYDVKM. With 5 bases removed from V and 6 bases from J, the gap between germline ends came to 22 bases. The CDR3 runs to 16 residues. The CDR3 sequence: CASSVPSEAGAHGYTF. CDR3 coding DNA: TGTGCCAGCAGTGTACCCTCTGAGGCGGGGGCGCATGGCTACACCTTC.

The gene calls are TRBV28 and TRBJ1-5; TRBD1 matches at 10 bases. V shed 7 bases, J shed 6 bases, and the junction held 3 bases outside the gene matches. Germline V gene data show CDR1 as MDHEN and CDR2 as SYDVKM. This CDR3 spans 13 amino acids. CDR3 bases: TGTGCCAGCACCGGGACAGGGGCTCAGCCCCAGCATTTT. Protein sequence: CASTGTGAQPQHF.

V and J are TRBV4-1 and TRBJ2-2, with 10 bases matching TRBD2. This CDR3 spans 21 amino acids. The germline V gene encodes CDR1 MGHRA and CDR2 YSYEKL. V shed 2 bases, J shed 0 bases, and the junction held 15 bases outside the gene matches. The CDR3 nucleotides are TGCGCCAGCAGCCAATTCGCTCCTAGCGGGGGACATCAATCGAACACCGGGGAGCTGTTTTTT. It is translated as CASSQFAPSGGHQSNTGELFF.

The rearrangement links TRBV9 to TRBJ1-2; a weak D match, TRBD1 (6 bases). The CDR3 has 15 residues. V dropped 0 bases and J dropped 0 bases, with 9 bases sitting between them. CDR1 is SGDLS and CDR2 is YYNGEE in the germline V gene. This chain's CDR3 is CASSVGQAPNYGYTF. The CDR3 DNA follows: TGTGCCAGCAGCGTAGGACAGGCCCCTAACTATGGCTACACCTTC. Full variable domain (missing parts from reference TRBV9 and TRBJ1-2): DSGVTQTPKHLITATGQRVTLRCSPRSGDLSVYWYQQSLDQGLQFLIQYYNGEERAKGNILERFSAQQFPDLHSELNLSSLELGDSALYFCASSVGQAPNYGYTFGSGTRLTVV.

The count of this clone is one. V usage is TRBV5-6 and J usage is TRBJ2-7, with D tentatively TRBD1 (7 bases). Germline CDR1 reads SGHDT; CDR2 reads YYEEEE. This CDR3 has 14 amino acids. Trimming stripped 0 bases from V and 3 bases from J, with 10 bases between. The CDR3 here is CASSLGQGGYEQYF. Here the CDR3 DNA reads TGTGCCAGCAGCTTGGGGCAGGGGGGCTACGAGCAGTACTTC.

The chain has TRBV4-2 and TRBJ2-7, with 7 bases aligning to TRBD2. The CDR3 has 15 residues. Trimming cost V 0 bases and J 6 bases; bases outside gene matches: 8. Germline V gene sequence: CDR1 LGHNA, CDR2 YNFKEQ. The CDR3 DNA reads as TGTGCCAGCAGCCAAGATAAGGTTTTAGCGGGCGAGCAGTACTTC. It codes for CASSQDKVLAGEQYF.

The chain combines TRBV2 with TRBJ2-2; 7 bases are a match to TRBD1. Trimming removed 6 bases from V and 2 bases from J; junction bases left unmatched: 9. The CDR3 consists of 16 residues. Germline V gene lookup returns CDR1 SNHLY and CDR2 FYNNEI. DNA of the CDR3: TGTGCCAGCAGCTGGCAGGGGGTTAAAAACACCGGGGAGCTGTTTTTT. The encoded protein is CASSWQGVKNTGELFF.

The rearrangement joins TRBV9 to TRBJ2-5, with D possibly being TRBD2 (6 bases). CDR1 and CDR2 from the germline V gene are SGDLS and YYNGEE. Trimming removed 0 bases from V and 1 base from J, with 10 bases in between. The CDR3 is 15 residues long. The CDR3 DNA follows: TGTGCCAGCAGCGTAGGGACTACCGGCCAAGAGACCCAGTACTTC. Amino acid sequence: CASSVGTTGQETQYF.

V and J are TRBV15 and TRBJ1-4; perhaps TRBD1 as D (5 bases). V was pared by 1 base and J by 5 bases, with 11 bases between. In germline, CDR1 is LNHNV, CDR2 YYDKDF (reference sequence). The CDR3 is 15 amino acids. The CDR3 DNA sequence: TGTGCCACCAGCAGAGTCGGGGGAAGGAATGAAAAACTGTTTTTT. Encoded protein: CATSRVGGRNEKLFF. The entire variable domain, with the rest obtained from reference TRBV15 and TRBJ1-4, is as follows: DAMVIQNPRYQVTQFGKPVTLSCSQTLNHNVMYWYQQKSSQAPKLLFHYYDKDFNNEADTPDNFQSRRPNTSFCFLDIRSPGLGDTAMYLCATSRVGGRNEKLFFGSGTQLSVL.

The chain couples TRBV3-1 (or the pseudogene TRBV3-2) to TRBJ1-4; perhaps TRBD1 as D (5 bases). The germline V gene has CDR1 LGHDT and CDR2 YNNKEL (reference sequence). V dropped 3 bases and J dropped 7 bases, with 6 bases sitting between them. CDR3 size: 12 residues. This chain's CDR3 is CASSQGPEKLFF. In nucleotides, the CDR3 is TGTGCCAGCAGCCAGGGGCCTGAAAAACTGTTTTTT.

The chain combines TRBV29-1 with TRBJ1-2; D remains unclear. Deletions cut 7 bases from V and 6 bases from J, with 9 bases between. Germline assignment: CDR1 SQVTM and CDR2 ANQGSEA. The CDR3 spans 10 residues. The CDR3: CSAERDGYTF. The CDR3 bases are TGCAGCGCTGAGCGGGATGGCTACACCTTC. Drawing the rest from reference TRBV29-1 and TRBJ1-2, the complete variable domain is SAVISQKPSRDICQRGTSLTIQCQVDSQVTMMFWYRQQPGQSLTLIATANQGSEATYESGFVIDKFPISRPNLTFSTLTVSNMSPEDSSIYLCSAERDGYTFGSGTRLTVV.

This clone turned up a few times. The rearrangement links TRBV20-1 to TRBJ2-1, with unresolved D. Germline V gene lookup returns CDR1 DFQATT and CDR2 SNEGSKA (reference sequence). This CDR3 is built from 10 residues. V lost 5 bases and J lost 9, with 8 bases in between. The CDR3 nucleotides are TGCAGTGCTGGAGTGGCTGAGCAGTTCTTC. The encoded protein is CSAGVAEQFF.

The chain carries TRBV19 and TRBJ2-3, with TRBD2 matching 11 bases. The ends lost 8 bases at V and 0 bases at J; junction bases unmatched: 4. The CDR3 has 15 residues. The V gene's germline CDR1 is LNHDA and CDR2 SQIVND (reference sequence). DNA for the CDR3: TGTGCCAGTGGAACTAGCGGGAGTAGCACAGATACGCAGTATTTT. Protein: CASGTSGSSTDTQYF. The full variable domain, in which reference TRBV19 and TRBJ2-3 provide the parts outside the CDR3, is DGGITQSPKYLFRKEGQNVTLSCEQNLNHDAMYWYRQDPGQGLRLIYYSQIVNDFQKGDIAEGYSVSREKKESFPLTVTSAQKNPTAFYLCASGTSGSSTDTQYFGPGTRLTVL.

The chain carries TRBV9 and TRBJ1-4, with 8 bases lining up with TRBD1. The CDR3 has 16 amino acids. The V gene's germline CDR1 is SGDLS and CDR2 YYNGEE. Trimming at V came to 4 bases and at J to 2 bases, leaving 7 bases not matched to a gene. CDR3 amino acids: CASSTQGGWTNEKLFF. In DNA, the CDR3 is TGTGCCAGCAGCACACAGGGGGGGTGGACTAATGAAAAACTGTTTTTT. Full variable domain (missing parts from reference TRBV9 and TRBJ1-4): DSGVTQTPKHLITATGQRVTLRCSPRSGDLSVYWYQQSLDQGLQFLIQYYNGEERAKGNILERFSAQQFPDLHSELNLSSLELGDSALYFCASSTQGGWTNEKLFFGSGTQLSVL.

This clone was seen only once. The V and J genes are TRBV5-1 and TRBJ2-2; possibly TRBD1 for D (7 bases). The CDR3 contains 15 residues. The ends were cut back, 4 bases at V and 5 bases at J, with 15 bases in the middle. Germline loops: CDR1 SGHRS, CDR2 YFSETQ. The DNA of the CDR3 is TGCGCCAGCAGCATACAGGGGAGGAGAACCGGGGAGCTGTTTTTT. It codes for CASSIQGRRTGELFF.

For this clone: An end of the junction does not agree with germline; a read error may underlie this. V gene TRBV5-1 combines with J gene TRBJ1-2; no definite D call. The CDR3 is 14 residues long. Germline V gene data show CDR1 as SGHRS and CDR2 as YFSETQ. In DNA, the CDR3 is TGCGCCAGCAGCTTGTCGTCCGAGAACTCTGGCTACACCTTC. It translates to CASSLSSENSGYTF. Looking up the rest from reference TRBV5-1 and TRBJ1-2 gives the full variable domain: KAGVTQTPRYLIKTRGQQVTLSCSPISGHRSVSWYQQTPGQGLQFLFEYFSETQRNKGNFPGRFSGRQFSNSRSEMNVSTLELGDSALYLCASSLSSENSGYTFGSGTRLTVV.

V gene TRBV9 combines with J gene TRBJ2-2, with TRBD1 identical over 9 bases. The germline gives CDR1 SGDLS, CDR2 YYNGEE. The J segment lost 2 bases and the V segment lost 2 bases, leaving 1 base of the junction unmatched. There are 15 residues in the CDR3. The CDR3 DNA sequence: TGTGCCAGCAGCGTGGGACAGGGTAACACCGGGGAGCTGTTTTTT. Translation gives CASSVGQGNTGELFF.

The CDR3 protein is CASSGQGNTEAFF. The CDR3 DNA follows: TGTGCCAGCAGCGGACAGGGGAACACTGAAGCTTTCTTT. The chain has TRBV6-5 and TRBJ1-1; 8 nucleotides match TRBD1. The CDR3 length is 13 residues. V lost 6 bases to trimming and J lost 1 base; unmatched junction nucleotides: 1. CDR1 MNHEY and CDR2 SVGAGI come from the germline V gene.

This chain connects TRBV29-1 to TRBJ2-5; a weak D match, TRBD1 (5 bases). The CDR3 is 13 residues long. CDR1 is SQVTM, CDR2 ANQGSEA, per germline. Between the trimmed V and J ends, which lost 3 bases and 4 bases, there was a span of 12 bases. CDR3 bases: TGCAGCGTTGACTGGCAGGGCGGAGAGACCCAGTACTTC. Protein: CSVDWQGGETQYF. The whole variable domain, remainder taken from reference TRBV29-1 and TRBJ2-5, is SAVISQKPSRDICQRGTSLTIQCQVDSQVTMMFWYRQQPGQSLTLIATANQGSEATYESGFVIDKFPISRPNLTFSTLTVSNMSPEDSSIYLCSVDWQGGETQYFGPGTRLLVL.

The gene calls are TRBV19 and TRBJ2-7; TRBD1 matches 7 bases. CDR1 and CDR2 (germline): LNHDA, SQIVND (reference sequence). The CDR3 sequence is 15 residues long. Trimming took 3 bases from V and 3 from J; bases not matched to a gene: 8. The chain's CDR3 is CASSISGQVGYEQYF. For the CDR3, the DNA is TGTGCCAGTAGTATCTCCGGACAGGTCGGCTACGAGCAGTACTTC.